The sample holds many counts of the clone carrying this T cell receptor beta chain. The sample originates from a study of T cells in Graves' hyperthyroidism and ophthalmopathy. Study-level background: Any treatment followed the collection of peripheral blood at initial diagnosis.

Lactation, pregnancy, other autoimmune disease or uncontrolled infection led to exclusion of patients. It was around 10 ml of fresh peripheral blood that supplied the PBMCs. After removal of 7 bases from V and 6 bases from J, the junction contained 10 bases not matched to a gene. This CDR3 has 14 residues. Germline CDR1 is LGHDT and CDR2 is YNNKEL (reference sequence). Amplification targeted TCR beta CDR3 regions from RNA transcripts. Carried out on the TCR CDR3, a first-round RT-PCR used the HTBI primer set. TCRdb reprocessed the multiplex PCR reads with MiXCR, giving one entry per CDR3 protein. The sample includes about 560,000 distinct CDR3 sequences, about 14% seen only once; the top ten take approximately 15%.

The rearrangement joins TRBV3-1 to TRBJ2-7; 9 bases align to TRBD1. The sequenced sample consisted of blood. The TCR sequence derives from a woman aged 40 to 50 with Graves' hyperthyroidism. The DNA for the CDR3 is TGTGCCAGCACCGCACAGGGGGCTTCTCTCGAGCAGTACTTC. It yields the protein CASTAQGASLEQYF.